This T cell receptor (beta chain) was documented in a study of blood T cell repertoires in COVID-19. Study as a whole: Samples of COVID-19 (acute and convalescent) were obtained from the United States, Italy and Spain. In each case, the material was cDNA or gDNA derived from T cells, B-cell-depleted T cells, or PBMCs.

Germline CDR1 SGHVS, CDR2 FQNEAQ. The CDR3 covers 20 residues. With V trimmed by 2 bases and J by 0 bases, 15 bases remained unmatched. Authors' processing steps: Counts of nucleated cells, estimated from reference gene primer amplification, were obtained. Data came from immunoSEQ multiplex PCR; TCRdb stores just in-frame clones and leaves some out. V and J calls and clone size are those listed in that table; D and trimming were worked out from the DNA. The top ten hold about 20% of the sample, which has some 75,000 clones, about 76% seen once. The clonotype was recovered from a woman older than 75 with active or convalescent COVID-19. The rearrangement joins TRBV7-8 to TRBJ2-5; 10 positions match TRBD1. The sequenced material came from peripheral blood. CDR3 in amino acids: CASSLTGTGVFRANQETQYF. The CDR3 DNA reads as TGTGCCAGCAGCTTAACCGGGACAGGGGTCTTTAGAGCAAACCAAGAGACCCAGTACTTC. Complete variable domain (other parts from reference TRBV7-8 and TRBJ2-5): GAGVSQSPRYKVAKRGQDVALRCDPISGHVSLFWYQQALGQGPEFLTYFQNEAQLDKSGLPSDRFFAERPEGSVSTLKIQRTQQEDSAVYLCASSLTGTGVFRANQETQYFGPGTRLLVL.